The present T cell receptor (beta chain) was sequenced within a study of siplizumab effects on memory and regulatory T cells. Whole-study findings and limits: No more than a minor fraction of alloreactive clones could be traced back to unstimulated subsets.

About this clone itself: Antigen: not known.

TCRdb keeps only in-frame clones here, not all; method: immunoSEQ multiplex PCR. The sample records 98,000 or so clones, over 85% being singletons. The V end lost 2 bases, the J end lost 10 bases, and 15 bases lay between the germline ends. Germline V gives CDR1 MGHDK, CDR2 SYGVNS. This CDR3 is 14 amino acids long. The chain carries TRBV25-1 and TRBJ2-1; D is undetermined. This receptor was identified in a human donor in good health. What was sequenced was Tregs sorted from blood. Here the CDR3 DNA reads TGTGCCAGCAGTGAAAGGTCTAGTCGACAAGAGCAGTTCTTC. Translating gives CASSERSSRQEQFF.